This T cell receptor (beta chain) was identified during a study of identical twins. Study observations and caveats: Alpha sequences out of frame and shared by twins had excess low generation probability.

The sample holds many counts of this clonotype. Its antigen is currently unknown. This CDR3 spans 13 amino acids. J was trimmed by 6 bases and V by 1 base; bases with no gene match: 0. The germline CDR1 and CDR2 sequences are SGHDT and YYEEEE. Template switching supplied a universal primer site; unique molecular identifiers were carried on the cDNA. In TCRdb, the 5' RACE reads were re-called with MiXCR into one record per CDR3 protein. The repertoire includes 400,000 to 500,000 distinct CDR3 sequences, roughly 18% of them detected once, and roughly 12% sits in the top ten. This TCR was sampled from a man aged 50 to 59 in good health. Sequenced: naive T cells sorted from blood. The gene calls are TRBV5-6 and TRBJ2-2, with 7 bases identical to TRBD1. CDR3 sequence: CASSLTGAGELFF. The CDR3, as DNA: TGTGCCAGCAGCTTGACAGGGGCCGGGGAGCTGTTTTTT.